What follows is one T cell receptor beta chain and its context. This specimen belongs to a study of T cell responses to AZD1222 COVID-19 vaccine. Germline V gene lookup returns CDR1 GTSNPN and CDR2 SVGIG (reference sequence). The CDR3 is 13 amino acids. Trimming cost V 5 bases and J 0 bases, with 8 bases left between them. Assay used: immunoSEQ multiplex PCR; TCRdb lists only in-frame clones, some missing. The sample yields more than 85,000 clones, 70% to 90% seen once. The TCR originated in an adult in good health. The chain combines TRBV30 with TRBJ2-1, with unresolved D. The specimen comprised peripheral blood, sampled on day 0 of AZD1222 vaccination. CDR3: CAWAPLSYNEQFF. CDR3 DNA: TGTGCCTGGGCGCCCCTCTCCTACAATGAGCAGTTCTTC.